Listed here are 28 T cell receptor beta chains from one sample, sequenced in a study of blood T cell repertoires in COVID-19. Using immunoSEQ multiplex PCR, the repertoire was profiled, and TCRdb retains in-frame clones only, with some absent. The repertoire consists of about 220,000 clones, with more than 65% occurring once and the leading ten covering 3.6%. The sequenced sample was peripheral blood. The receptors here all came from a woman aged 80 or over with acute or convalescent COVID-19.

V is TRBV19 and J is TRBJ2-7, with TRBD1 as a possible D gene (5 bases). Per germline, CDR1 LNHDA and CDR2 SQIVND (reference sequence). Trimming left V 10 bases short and J 7 bases short, with 20 bases between. The CDR3 covers 13 residues. This chain's CDR3 is CATTGAPAGEQYF. For the CDR3, the DNA is TGTGCCACGACCGGAGCCCCGGCAGGGGAGCAGTACTTC.

This clone was seen more than once but under ten times. V gene TRBV5-1 combines with J gene TRBJ2-3; the D gene is possibly TRBD2 (6 bases). Looked up from germline, CDR1 is SGHRS and CDR2 is YFSETQ. V shed 4 bases and J shed 4 bases, with 19 bases lying between them. This CDR3 is built from 16 residues. CDR3 protein: CASSPRVAGRADTQYF. CDR3 in DNA: TGCGCCAGCAGCCCTAGGGTGGCGGGGCGTGCAGATACGCAGTATTTT.

The gene calls are TRBV29-1 and TRBJ2-7; a weak D match, TRBD1 (5 bases). The CDR3 consists of 16 residues. Trimming shortened V by 4 bases and J by 3 bases, and 22 bases separated the two germline ends. The germline V gene encodes CDR1 SQVTM and CDR2 ANQGSEA. CDR3 sequence: CSVVPLYGQNHYEQYF. The CDR3 nucleotides are TGCAGCGTTGTCCCCCTCTACGGACAAAACCACTACGAGCAGTACTTC.

V is TRBV5-4 and J is TRBJ2-7, with a weak D call TRBD2 (6 bases). Germline V gene lookup returns CDR1 SGHNT and CDR2 YYREEE (reference sequence). The CDR3 runs to 15 residues. V lost 6 bases and J lost 3, with 19 bases in between. The CDR3: CASTPAGGSFYEQYF. In DNA, the CDR3 is TGTGCCAGCACCCCAGCGGGCGGGTCCTTCTACGAGCAGTACTTC.

V is TRBV7-2 and J is TRBJ2-7, with a tentative D call TRBD1 (6 bases). The CDR3 spans 15 residues. With 5 bases removed from V and 2 bases from J, the gap between germline ends came to 16 bases. CDR1 is SGHTA, CDR2 FQGNSA, per germline. The CDR3: CASSLPRDIAYEQYF. DNA of the CDR3: TGTGCCAGCAGCCTCCCCCGGGACATTGCCTACGAGCAGTACTTC. Complete variable domain (other parts from reference TRBV7-2 and TRBJ2-7): GAGVSQSPSNKVTEKGKDVELRCDPISGHTALYWYRQSLGQGLEFLIYFQGNSAPDKSGLPSDRFSAERTGGSVSTLTIQRTQQEDSAVYLCASSLPRDIAYEQYFGPGTRLTVT.

This clone was seen a handful of times. The chain links TRBV5-1 to TRBJ2-4, with 7 bases aligning to TRBD2. CDR3 length: 16 residues. J lost 7 bases, V lost 2 bases, and 12 bases had no gene match. Germline V gene sequence: CDR1 SGHRS, CDR2 YFSETQ. CDR3 protein: CASSFSGGGHGNIQYF. The CDR3 nucleotides read TGCGCCAGCAGCTTTAGTGGCGGGGGTCACGGGAACATTCAGTACTTC.

The chain employs TRBV6-2 or TRBV6-3 and TRBJ1-2; D is possibly TRBD1 (6 bases). Germline values: CDR1 MNHEY, CDR2 SVGEGT. V lost 6 bases and J 3 bases, leaving 14 bases between the germline ends. The length of the CDR3 is 14 residues. The CDR3 sequence is CASSFSDSHYGYTF. In DNA, the CDR3 is TGTGCCAGCAGCTTTTCGGACAGCCACTATGGCTACACCTTC.

The J gene is TRBJ1-1, the V gene TRBV7-3; 9 nucleotides match TRBD1. After removal of 2 bases from V and 4 bases from J, the junction contained 5 bases not matched to a gene. There are 15 residues in the CDR3. From germline, CDR1 is SGHTA and CDR2 FQGTGA. This CDR3 is CASSLGDRVGTEAFF. The CDR3, as DNA: TGTGCCAGCAGCTTAGGGGACAGGGTGGGCACTGAAGCTTTCTTT.

This sequence joins TRBV24-1 and TRBJ2-7, with D perhaps TRBD2 (6 bases). The germline CDR1 and CDR2 sequences are KGHDR and SFDVKD. The ends were cut back, 6 bases at V and 1 base at J, with 9 bases in the middle. This CDR3 has 13 amino acids. CDR3 nucleotides: TGTGCCACCAGTCCTCGGGGGTCCTACGAGCAGTACTTC. Protein: CATSPRGSYEQYF.

The CDR3 reads CASSSHRVPYGYTF. The CDR3 region has the DNA TGTGCCAGCAGCTCCCACAGGGTACCCTATGGCTACACCTTC. This chain links TRBV7-3 with TRBJ1-2, with D possibly being TRBD1 (6 bases). The V gene's germline CDR1 is SGHTA and CDR2 FQGTGA. The CDR3 spans 14 residues. V lost 4 bases and J 4 bases, leaving 13 bases between the germline ends.

The chain recombines TRBV6-5 with TRBJ2-1; D gene uncertain. Trimming stripped 2 bases from V and 5 bases from J, with 10 bases between. This CDR3 contains 14 residues. CDR1 MNHEY and CDR2 SVGAGI come from the germline V gene. CDR3 region: CASSYVGRNNEQFF. The CDR3 DNA sequence: TGTGCCAGCAGTTACGTGGGCAGAAACAATGAGCAGTTCTTC.

The chain combines TRBV10-3 with TRBJ1-1, with D possibly being TRBD1 (5 bases). Trimming stripped 8 bases from V and 5 bases from J, with 9 bases between. The CDR3 length is 11 residues. Germline-derived CDR1 and CDR2 are ENHRY and SYGVKD. CDR3 coding DNA: TGTGCCATCGGGAGGGGAACTGAAGCTTTCTTT. It encodes CAIGRGTEAFF.

Regarding this clone: Other DNA sequences in this sample translate to the same CDR3. The V call is TRBV5-1, the J call TRBJ1-1; D ambiguous. CDR1 and CDR2 from the germline V gene are SGHRS and YFSETQ. The ends were cut back, 0 bases at V and 2 bases at J, with 8 bases in the middle. The CDR3 loop spans 14 amino acids. CDR3 coding DNA: TGCGCCAGCAGCTTGGGAGCCGGTAACACTGAAGCTTTCTTT. It is translated as CASSLGAGNTEAFF. Full variable domain (rest looked up from reference TRBV5-1 and TRBJ1-1): KAGVTQTPRYLIKTRGQQVTLSCSPISGHRSVSWYQQTPGQGLQFLFEYFSETQRNKGNFPGRFSGRQFSNSRSEMNVSTLELGDSALYLCASSLGAGNTEAFFGQGTRLTVV.

The chain uses TRBV6-5 and TRBJ2-5; 13 bases are shared with TRBD2. The CDR3 contains 16 residues. Germline-derived CDR1 and CDR2 are MNHEY and SVGAGI. Losses at the gene ends were 2 bases for V and 5 bases for J; bases not matched to a gene: 5. Here the CDR3 reads CASSYVGTSGVETQYF. CDR3 nucleotides: TGTGCCAGCAGTTACGTGGGGACTAGCGGGGTCGAGACCCAGTACTTC.

The CDR3 sequence is CASSTLSGGGYGYTF. The CDR3 DNA sequence: TGTGCCAGCAGTACCCTCTCAGGGGGAGGCTATGGCTACACCTTC. This chain links TRBV6-6 with TRBJ1-2, with 7 bases aligning to TRBD1. Trimming cost V 5 bases and J 4 bases; bases outside gene matches: 10. Germline V gene lookup returns CDR1 MNHNY and CDR2 SVGAGI (reference sequence). There are 15 residues in the CDR3.

J is TRBJ2-7 and V is TRBV5-6; D not certain. Trimming removed 4 bases from V and 4 bases from J, with 6 bases in between. Germline CDR1 and CDR2: SGHDT and YYEEEE. The CDR3 consists of 11 residues. This CDR3 reads CASSAYYEQYF. The CDR3 region has the DNA TGTGCCAGCAGCGCCTATTACGAGCAGTACTTC.

The chain employs TRBV7-3 and TRBJ1-2; no definite D call. The CDR3 runs to 15 residues. The germline CDR1 and CDR2 sequences are SGHTA and FQGTGA. Trimming shortened V by 2 bases and J by 1 base, and 11 bases separated the two germline ends. CDR3 DNA sequence: TGTGCCAGCAGCTTAGCAGGAGGGAATAACTATGGCTACACCTTC. Encoded protein: CASSLAGGNNYGYTF.

CDR3 nucleotides: TGTGCCAGCAGTTTGACAGCAGACACTGAAGCTTTCTTT. Amino acids: CASSLTADTEAFF. V and J are TRBV27 and TRBJ1-1, with D perhaps matching TRBD1 (5 bases). CDR1 and CDR2 from the germline V gene are MNHEY and SMNVEV (reference sequence). Trimming left V 3 bases short and J 3 bases short, with 8 bases between. This CDR3 is 13 amino acids long.

This rearrangement joins TRBV7-7 to TRBJ2-2, with a possible D match to TRBD1 (6 bases). This CDR3 contains 14 residues. V dropped 1 base and J dropped 3 bases, with 6 bases sitting between them. Per germline, CDR1 SSHAT and CDR2 FNYEAQ (reference sequence). This CDR3 reads CASSLGTDTGELFF. The CDR3 bases are TGTGCCAGCAGCTTAGGGACAGACACCGGGGAGCTGTTTTTT.

This CDR3 is CASSNLRGTEAFF. For the CDR3, the DNA is TGTGCCAGCAGTAATCTTAGGGGGACTGAAGCTTTCTTT. The chain is built from TRBV6-6 and TRBJ1-1, with D maybe TRBD1 (6 bases). V gave up 5 bases and J gave up 5 bases, with 12 bases separating them. CDR1 and CDR2 (germline): MNHNY, SVGAGI (reference sequence). This CDR3 has 13 amino acids.

The V gene is TRBV5-1, the J gene TRBJ2-5; 7 bases match TRBD1. V trimming: 0 bases; J trimming: 3 bases; junction bases outside the gene matches: 2. The CDR3 extends over 14 amino acids. Germline V gene data show CDR1 as SGHRS and CDR2 as YFSETQ. CDR3 nucleotides: TGCGCCAGCAGCTTGGGAGGGGGCGAAGAGACCCAGTACTTC. Translated: CASSLGGGEETQYF.

The rearrangement links TRBV24-1 to TRBJ2-1; perhaps TRBD2 as D (5 bases). The CDR3 totals 16 residues. V lost 1 base, J lost 7 bases, and 16 bases lay in between. Germline CDR1 is KGHDR and CDR2 is SFDVKD. The CDR3 nucleotides read TGTGCCACCAGTGATTTAAGTGGGAGCCTAGAAAATGAGCAGTTCTTC. This sequence encodes CATSDLSGSLENEQFF.

This chain uses TRBV7-2 with TRBJ2-1; TRBD2 matches at 11 bases. Germline trimming cut 6 bases from V and 5 bases from J; bases unmatched to any gene: 9. The CDR3 totals 16 residues. Germline values: CDR1 SGHTA, CDR2 FQGNSA. The DNA of the CDR3 is TGTGCCAGCAGTCCCCCCCGACTAGCGGGGAACAATGAGCAGTTCTTC. It codes for CASSPPRLAGNNEQFF.

The chain carries TRBV10-1 and TRBJ1-1; 8 bases match TRBD1. Looked up from germline, CDR1 is WNHNN and CDR2 is SYGVQD (reference sequence). There are 13 residues in the CDR3. V was clipped by 7 bases and J by 11 bases; unmatched bases: 12. The CDR3 DNA reads TGCGCCAGCATGAGGCAGGGGGCGCCTCGCGCTTTCTTT. It encodes CASMRQGAPRAFF.

V gene TRBV6-6 combines with J gene TRBJ2-2; D might be TRBD1 (5 bases). In germline, CDR1 is MNHNY, CDR2 SVGAGI (reference sequence). CDR3 length: 18 amino acids. Trimming left V 5 bases short and J 0 bases short, with 19 bases between. The CDR3 bases are TGTGCCAGCAGTCGTCCCTTAAGGGGAAAGGCGAACACCGGGGAGCTGTTTTTT. Protein product: CASSRPLRGKANTGELFF.

The chain couples TRBV5-1 to TRBJ2-7, with no clear D. The germline V and J ends were trimmed by 1 base and 8 bases, with 7 bases remaining between them. Germline assignment: CDR1 SGHRS and CDR2 YFSETQ. This CDR3 region has 11 residues. CDR3 protein: CASSLQEKQYF. The CDR3 coding sequence is TGCGCCAGCAGCTTGCAAGAGAAGCAGTACTTC.

The chain combines TRBV3-1 (or the pseudogene TRBV3-2) with TRBJ1-2; 11 bases align to TRBD1. Trimming cost V 3 bases and J 1 base; bases outside gene matches: 10. Germline V gene sequence: CDR1 LGHDT, CDR2 YNNKEL (reference sequence). CDR3 length equals 18 residues. The CDR3 DNA is TGTGCCAGCAGCCACGCTACCGGGACAGGGGGTGGTAACTATGGCTACACCTTC. As protein: CASSHATGTGGGNYGYTF.

V usage is TRBV3-1 (or the pseudogene TRBV3-2) and J usage is TRBJ2-3; D unclear. The V end was cut by 5 bases, the J end by 0 bases, with 12 bases between. The germline CDR1 and CDR2 sequences are LGHDT and YNNKEL (reference sequence). The CDR3 totals 15 residues. The CDR3: CASSDVVLSTDTQYF. The CDR3 DNA is TGTGCCAGCAGCGATGTAGTTCTGAGCACAGATACGCAGTATTTT.